This T cell receptor beta chain was recorded in a study of T cell responses to AZD1222 COVID-19 vaccine. As for this clone: Germline and junction disagree at one end, which may indicate a read error.

Produced via immunoSEQ multiplex PCR; TCRdb's table is partial and in-frame only. The sample consists of over 100,000 clones, roughly 89% of them appearing once. The CDR3 loop spans 15 amino acids. The germline V gene has CDR1 SSHAT and CDR2 FNYEAQ (reference sequence). This TCR derives from an adult in good health. Source: peripheral blood, taken on day 0 of AZD1222 vaccination. The chain employs TRBV7-7 and TRBJ2-3; 7 positions match TRBD2. For the CDR3, the DNA is TGTGCTAGCAGCCCTACTAGCGACCGCACAGATACGCAGTATTTT. It encodes CASSPTSDRTDTQYF.